The clone carrying this T cell receptor beta chain was recorded at least ten times. Its antigen remains unidentified. This entry comes from a study of T cell repertoires in cytomegalovirus infection. Study observations and caveats: HLA-C-restricted TCR beta clonotypes specific for CMV led the ex vivo response.

TCRdb recomputed calls from the reads with MiXCR, one row per CDR3 protein. The table shows around 900,000 distinct CDR3 sequences, with 25% to 40% occurring only once. Germline V CDR1 and CDR2: SGHVS, FQNEAQ. V was pared by 0 bases and J by 4 bases, with 12 bases between. CDR3 size: 15 residues. This material consisted of cultured CD8+ T cells from PBMCs, taken from culture after CMV antigen stimulation. The sequence came from a human donor in good health (CMV status not recorded). Some clones in this sample may be carry-over from other donors' samples. The V call is TRBV7-8, the J call TRBJ1-1, with a weak D call TRBD1 (5 bases). The CDR3 coding sequence is TGTGCCAGCAGCTTAGCCGGGGCGGAGGTCACTGAAGCTTTCTTT. Amino acid sequence: CASSLAGAEVTEAFF.